Following are 30 T cell receptor beta chains from one sample sequenced in a study of shared clonotypes between healthy human individuals. The table came from immunoSEQ multiplex PCR; TCRdb's copy has only in-frame clones and leaves some out. The sample consists of 2.3 million or so clones, 85% to 95% of them appearing once. The sequenced sample consisted of naive CD4+ T cells from PBMCs. The subset here: CD45RA+ positively selected. The origin of the receptors is a man aged 18-30 years in good health. Some clones in this sample may be carry-over from other donors' samples.

The CDR3 protein is CASSQSGTYYEQYF. The DNA for the CDR3 is TGCGCCAGCAGCCAGTCCGGGACTTACTACGAGCAGTACTTC. This chain connects TRBV4-1 to TRBJ2-7; possibly TRBD2 for D (6 bases). The CDR3 is 14 amino acids. Per germline, CDR1 MGHRA and CDR2 YSYEKL. V shed 3 bases and J shed 3 bases, with 12 bases lying between them.

This clone was detected once. The V gene is TRBV5-1, the J gene TRBJ1-4; D uncertain. V lost 0 bases and J lost 4, with 10 bases in between. The CDR3 has 15 residues. Germline CDR1 is SGHRS and CDR2 is YFSETQ. DNA for the CDR3: TGCGCCAGCAGCTTGGCCGGGAATATTAATGAAAAACTGTTTTTT. It codes for CASSLAGNINEKLFF.

This chain uses TRBV28 with TRBJ2-3; 13 nucleotides align to TRBD2. The CDR3 loop spans 17 amino acids. CDR1 and CDR2 from the germline V gene are MDHEN and SYDVKM. V was pared by 4 bases and J by 3 bases, with 7 bases of the junction left unmatched. The CDR3 sequence: CASSSRTSGSYTDTQYF. CDR3 nucleotides: TGTGCCAGCAGTTCCCGGACTAGCGGGAGCTATACAGATACGCAGTATTTT.

V is TRBV6-5 and J is TRBJ2-5; D is possibly TRBD2 (7 bases). Deletions cut 6 bases from V and 3 bases from J, with 14 bases between. Germline V CDR1 and CDR2: MNHEY, SVGAGI. The CDR3 contains 14 residues. The CDR3 coding sequence is TGTGCCAGCAGGATACAGGGAGGGGAAGAGACCCAGTACTTC. This encodes CASRIQGGEETQYF.

The chain employs TRBV5-4 and TRBJ2-1; 8 bases line up with TRBD1. With 4 bases clipped from V and 1 base from J, the junction kept 4 bases outside the gene matches. Germline-derived CDR1 and CDR2 are SGHNT and YYREEE (reference sequence). This CDR3 is 15 amino acids long. The DNA of the CDR3 is TGTGCCAGCAGCCACGACAGGGGTTCCTACAATGAGCAGTTCTTC. Its translation: CASSHDRGSYNEQFF. The entire variable domain, with the rest obtained from reference TRBV5-4 and TRBJ2-1, is as follows: ETGVTQSPTHLIKTRGQQVTLRCSSQSGHNTVSWYQQALGQGPQFIFQYYREEENGRGNFPPRFSGLQFPNYSSELNVNALELDDSALYLCASSHDRGSYNEQFFGPGTRLTVL.

This chain uses TRBV6-4 with TRBJ1-1, with D perhaps TRBD1 (5 bases). The CDR3 is made up of 14 amino acids. Trimming shortened V by 4 bases and J by 6 bases, and 15 bases separated the two germline ends. Germline V gives CDR1 MRHNA, CDR2 SNTAGT. The CDR3 nucleotides read TGTGCCAGCAGTGCGGAACTGAGGGGCGCTGAAGCTTTCTTT. Translated, it gives CASSAELRGAEAFF.

This chain joins TRBV2 and TRBJ2-5, with TRBD2 as a possible D gene (6 bases). The CDR3 has 15 residues. Trimming took 4 bases from V and 2 from J, leaving 14 bases between them. From germline, CDR1 is SNHLY and CDR2 FYNNEI. The CDR3 spells CASSGGAGLQETQYF. The DNA for the CDR3 is TGTGCCAGCAGTGGGGGAGCGGGCCTTCAAGAGACCCAGTACTTC.

The chain combines TRBV5-1 with TRBJ2-1; no clear D gene. Germline assignment: CDR1 SGHRS and CDR2 YFSETQ. The CDR3 has 13 residues. V lost 3 bases and J lost 7, with 11 bases in between. The CDR3 reads CASSSDLGNEQFF. The CDR3 region has the DNA TGCGCCAGCAGCTCTGACCTAGGGAATGAGCAGTTCTTC.

This sequence joins TRBV28 and TRBJ2-1; the D is unclear. V was trimmed by 4 bases and J by 2 bases, leaving 12 bases between them. Germline V gives CDR1 MDHEN, CDR2 SYDVKM. The CDR3 is 15 amino acids. The DNA of the CDR3 is TGTGCCAGCAGTTCCCGGGTCGGAGCCTACAATGAGCAGTTCTTC. It is translated as CASSSRVGAYNEQFF. The variable domain in full, completed from reference TRBV28 and TRBJ2-1, reads DVKVTQSSRYLVKRTGEKVFLECVQDMDHENMFWYRQDPGLGLRLIYFSYDVKMKEKGDIPEGYSVSREKKERFSLILESASTNQTSMYLCASSSRVGAYNEQFFGPGTRLTVL.

The chain is built from TRBV2 and TRBJ2-5, with D tentatively TRBD2 (6 bases). This CDR3 spans 13 amino acids. V shed 1 base and J shed 4 bases, with 7 bases lying between them. Germline loops: CDR1 SNHLY, CDR2 FYNNEI. CDR3 sequence (DNA): TGTGCCAGCAGTGAAGAGCGGGTAGAGACCCAGTACTTC. It is translated as CASSEERVETQYF. The variable domain in full, with the rest retrieved from reference TRBV2 and TRBJ2-5, is EPEVTQTPSHQVTQMGQEVILRCVPISNHLYFYWYRQILGQKVEFLVSFYNNEISEKSEIFDDQFSVERPDGSNFTLKIRSTKLEDSAMYFCASSEERVETQYFGPGTRLLVL.

The chain combines TRBV10-3 with TRBJ2-7; 8 positions agree with TRBD1. The germline V gene encodes CDR1 ENHRY and CDR2 SYGVKD. V gave up 4 bases and J gave up 1 base; unmatched junction bases: 9. This CDR3 spans 16 amino acids. CDR3: CAISATDRGGSYEQYF. In DNA, the CDR3 is TGTGCCATCAGTGCCACAGACAGGGGTGGGTCCTACGAGCAGTACTTC.

Here the CDR3 reads CASSTAFSGANVLTF. CDR3 nucleotides: TGTGCCAGTAGCACGGCCTTCTCTGGGGCCAACGTCCTGACTTTC. This chain uses TRBV19 with TRBJ2-6; D is unclear. This CDR3 comprises 15 residues. Germline loops: CDR1 LNHDA, CDR2 SQIVND (reference sequence). Trimming removed 6 bases from V and 0 bases from J, with 9 bases in between.

Of note for this clone: Other DNA sequences of this sample code for an identical CDR3. V usage is TRBV19 and J usage is TRBJ1-1, with a weak D call TRBD1 (5 bases). The CDR3 length is 13 residues. The germline V gene has CDR1 LNHDA and CDR2 SQIVND (reference sequence). Trimming stripped 1 base from V and 3 bases from J, with 6 bases between. The CDR3 loop is CASSIVRDTEAFF. The CDR3 DNA reads as TGTGCCAGTAGTATAGTCAGGGACACTGAAGCTTTCTTT. The variable domain in full, completed from reference TRBV19 and TRBJ1-1, reads DGGITQSPKYLFRKEGQNVTLSCEQNLNHDAMYWYRQDPGQGLRLIYYSQIVNDFQKGDIAEGYSVSREKKESFPLTVTSAQKNPTAFYLCASSIVRDTEAFFGQGTRLTVV.

The chain combines TRBV5-4 with TRBJ2-1; 12 bases agree with TRBD2. J gave up 6 bases and V 4 bases, and 11 bases lay outside the gene matches. CDR3 size: 17 residues. Germline lookup yields CDR1 SGHNT and CDR2 YYREEE (reference sequence). Here the CDR3 DNA reads TGTGCCAGCAGCCCTACCCCCCTAGCGGGAGGGGGCAATGAGCAGTTCTTC. Its protein is CASSPTPLAGGGNEQFF. Full variable domain (missing parts from reference TRBV5-4 and TRBJ2-1): ETGVTQSPTHLIKTRGQQVTLRCSSQSGHNTVSWYQQALGQGPQFIFQYYREEENGRGNFPPRFSGLQFPNYSSELNVNALELDDSALYLCASSPTPLAGGGNEQFFGPGTRLTVL.

The J gene is TRBJ1-1, the V gene TRBV4-3; a weak D match, TRBD1 (5 bases). In germline, CDR1 is LGHNA, CDR2 YSLEER. The CDR3 contains 14 residues. Deletions cut 4 bases from V and 10 bases from J, with 19 bases between. The CDR3 DNA reads TGCGCCAGCAGCCCCTACCCCACGGGGCGTGGAGCTTTCTTT. It translates to CASSPYPTGRGAFF.

The V and J genes are TRBV18 and TRBJ2-1; 15 bases map to TRBD2. The CDR3 extends over 18 amino acids. V lost 5 bases, J lost 1 base, and 6 bases stayed unmatched. Germline loops: CDR1 KGHSH, CDR2 LQKENI. CDR3 in DNA: TGTGCCAGCTCAACCGGGACTAGCGGGAGGCGTTCCTACAATGAGCAGTTCTTC. It translates to CASSTGTSGRRSYNEQFF.

This chain joins TRBV5-1 and TRBJ1-2, with no clear D. Looked up from germline, CDR1 is SGHRS and CDR2 is YFSETQ. CDR3 length equals 13 residues. V shed 0 bases and J shed 10 bases, with 13 bases lying between them. The CDR3 is CASSLAGQPNYTF. The CDR3 DNA reads TGCGCCAGCAGCTTGGCCGGGCAGCCCAACTACACCTTC.

The rearrangement uses TRBV20-1 and TRBJ2-1; D may be TRBD2 (6 bases). V was clipped by 4 bases and J by 7 bases, with 8 bases between them. CDR1 is DFQATT and CDR2 is SNEGSKA in the germline V gene (reference sequence). This CDR3 has 11 residues. CDR3 region: CSATRENEQFF. The CDR3 nucleotides are TGCAGTGCTACGCGGGAAAATGAGCAGTTCTTC.

V usage is TRBV14 and J usage is TRBJ1-2; D perhaps matches TRBD1 (5 bases). Germline V CDR1 and CDR2: SGHDN, FVKESK. CDR3 length: 15 amino acids. The germline V and J ends were trimmed by 0 bases and 4 bases, with 12 bases remaining between them. The CDR3 DNA follows: TGTGCCAGCAGCCAAGATCAGATTGGGGGCTATGGCTACACCTTC. Its protein is CASSQDQIGGYGYTF.

Only one count was recorded for this clone. This chain uses TRBV28 with TRBJ2-6; tentatively, D is TRBD1 (5 bases). V dropped 7 bases and J dropped 0 bases, with 16 bases sitting between them. CDR1 MDHEN and CDR2 SYDVKM come from the germline V gene. The CDR3 totals 17 residues. CDR3 loop: CASKLGQGYSGANVLTF. The CDR3 DNA is TGTGCCAGCAAACTTGGGCAGGGATACTCTGGGGCCAACGTCCTGACTTTC.

Worth noting for this clone: Distinct nucleotide sequences in the sample also encode this CDR3. This chain uses TRBV6-1 with TRBJ1-1; D not resolved. The V gene's germline CDR1 is MNHNS and CDR2 SASEGT. Trimming took off 2 bases at V and 2 bases at J, with 6 bases between the two ends. The CDR3 covers 13 residues. CDR3 DNA sequence: TGTGCCAGCAGTGAACAGAAAAACACTGAAGCTTTCTTT. This codes for CASSEQKNTEAFF.

The V gene is TRBV5-1, the J gene TRBJ1-1, with a possible D match to TRBD1 (5 bases). The germline gives CDR1 SGHRS, CDR2 YFSETQ. V lost 2 bases and J lost 2, with 13 bases in between. The CDR3 has 15 amino acids. CDR3: CASSLLTTGNTEAFF. CDR3 sequence (DNA): TGCGCCAGCAGCTTATTAACCACAGGAAACACTGAAGCTTTCTTT.

This sequence joins TRBV6-1 and TRBJ1-1, with D tentatively TRBD1 (5 bases). V was shortened by 8 bases and J by 8 bases, with 12 bases between the two germline ends. The CDR3 has 11 amino acids. CDR1 is MNHNS, CDR2 SASEGT, per germline. This CDR3 reads CASGGGVEAFF. CDR3 in DNA: TGTGCCAGCGGTGGGGGGGTAGAAGCTTTCTTT.

The rearrangement joins TRBV7-2 to TRBJ1-1; TRBD1 matches at 7 bases. The ends lost 5 bases at V and 4 bases at J; junction bases unmatched: 7. Germline CDR1 reads SGHTA; CDR2 reads FQGNSA. The CDR3 consists of 14 residues. CDR3 region: CASSRNSGGTEAFF. In DNA form, the CDR3 reads TGTGCCAGCAGCCGGAATTCAGGGGGCACTGAAGCTTTCTTT.

The chain is built from TRBV5-1 and TRBJ2-2; perhaps TRBD2 as D (6 bases). V lost 0 bases and J lost 2, with 17 bases in between. CDR1 and CDR2 from the germline V gene are SGHRS and YFSETQ. CDR3 size: 18 residues. The CDR3 loop is CASSLGSVVGGNTGELFF. The CDR3 bases are TGCGCCAGCAGCTTGGGATCGGTAGTCGGGGGAAACACCGGGGAGCTGTTTTTT.

The rearrangement joins TRBV5-6 to TRBJ2-4; D may be TRBD1 or TRBD2 (5 bases each). This CDR3 contains 17 residues. The V end lost 0 bases, the J end lost 0 bases, and 13 bases lay between the germline ends. Germline V CDR1 and CDR2: SGHDT, YYEEEE. DNA of the CDR3: TGTGCCAGCAGCTTGGCCGGGACCACGAAAGCCAAAAACATTCAGTACTTC. It is translated as CASSLAGTTKAKNIQYF.

V is TRBV25-1 and J is TRBJ2-3, with a weak D call TRBD2 (6 bases). Germline CDR1 reads MGHDK; CDR2 reads SYGVNS. CDR3 size: 16 residues. Trimming left V 3 bases short and J 2 bases short, with 15 bases between. The CDR3 nucleotides are TGTGCCAGCAGTGACCCCTCGGGCGGGGACACAGATACGCAGTATTTT. As protein: CASSDPSGGDTDTQYF. The complete variable domain, with remaining parts taken from reference TRBV25-1 and TRBJ2-3, reads EADIYQTPRYLVIGTGKKITLECSQTMGHDKMYWYQQDPGMELHLIHYSYGVNSTEKGDLSSESTVSRIRTEHFPLTLESARPSHTSQYLCASSDPSGGDTDTQYFGPGTRLTVL.

The J gene is TRBJ2-1, the V gene TRBV29-1; D gene ambiguous. The germline gives CDR1 SQVTM, CDR2 ANQGSEA. This CDR3 is 14 amino acids long. The V end was cut by 4 bases, the J end by 3 bases, with 13 bases between. The CDR3 bases are TGCAGCGTTGTGTCGGCCAACTACTACAATGAGCAGTTCTTC. Residues: CSVVSANYYNEQFF.

The V gene is TRBV19, the J gene TRBJ1-4, with D uncertain. CDR1 is LNHDA and CDR2 is SQIVND in the germline V gene (reference sequence). The CDR3 is 15 residues long. Trimming removed 6 bases at V and 3 bases at J, with 14 bases between. In DNA, the CDR3 is TGTGCCAGTAGCACCAAGGGAGGTTCTAATGAAAAACTGTTTTTT. Translated: CASSTKGGSNEKLFF.

This clone was seen a single time. This chain connects TRBV9 to TRBJ1-4; TRBD1 matches at 9 bases. Germline V gene lookup returns CDR1 SGDLS and CDR2 YYNGEE. The V and J ends lost 3 bases and 7 bases, in that order; junction bases with no gene match: 7. The CDR3 has 15 amino acids. Written as DNA, the CDR3 is TGTGCCAGCAGCGCTCGTCCGGGACAGGGTGAAAAACTGTTTTTT. The encoded protein is CASSARPGQGEKLFF.